The 25 T cell receptor beta chains presented below share a single source sample, sequenced in a study of OX40 agonist ivuxolimab in advanced cancers. Using immunoSEQ multiplex PCR, the repertoire was profiled, and TCRdb retains in-frame clones only, with some absent. Of approximately 58,000 clones in the sample, around 90% were seen once. This specimen consisted of CD4+ or CD8+ T cells sorted from blood, obtained in a trial of the OX40 agonist ivuxolimab. The receptors were gathered from an adult with an advanced solid tumor such as melanoma, head and neck, liver or kidney cancer.

V gene TRBV10-1 combines with J gene TRBJ2-7, with 12 positions matching TRBD2. The CDR3 runs 17 residues. The germline V gene encodes CDR1 WNHNN and CDR2 SYGVQD (reference sequence). V shed 0 bases, J shed 2 bases, and the junction held 5 bases outside the gene matches. The CDR3 region has the DNA TGCGCCAGCAGTGAGTCTTCGGGACTAGCGGGTCCCTACGAGCAGTACTTC. Protein product: CASSESSGLAGPYEQYF.

The genes are TRBV4-1 and TRBJ2-5; D might be TRBD2 (6 bases). This CDR3 has 16 residues. Germline V gives CDR1 MGHRA, CDR2 YSYEKL. The V end lost 0 bases, the J end lost 5 bases, and 16 bases lay between the germline ends. CDR3: CASSQDLGGVGETQYF. CDR3 coding DNA: TGCGCCAGCAGCCAAGATTTAGGAGGGGTTGGGGAGACCCAGTACTTC.

This sequence joins TRBV27 and TRBJ2-1, with 11 bases aligning to TRBD2. This CDR3 comprises 18 residues. The ends lost 2 bases at V and 9 bases at J; junction bases unmatched: 15. CDR1 and CDR2 from the germline V gene are MNHEY and SMNVEV (reference sequence). In nucleotides, the CDR3 is TGTGCCAGCAGTTTAGGGTCTTATTTAGCGGGAGGGTGGTCTGAGCAGTTCTTC. This codes for CASSLGSYLAGGWSEQFF.

The V and J genes are TRBV6-6 and TRBJ2-1, with TRBD2 matching over 9 bases. This CDR3 has 15 residues. V shed 2 bases and J 8 bases; nucleotides not matched to a gene: 7. CDR1 and CDR2 (germline): MNHNY, SVGAGI (reference sequence). The CDR3 DNA reads as TGTGCCAGCAGTTACGTTGGCGGGAGGGGAGATGAGCAGTTCTTC. Protein sequence: CASSYVGGRGDEQFF.

The chain combines TRBV7-3 with TRBJ2-7; TRBD2 is a possible D gene (6 bases). The CDR3 totals 15 residues. Germline CDR1 is SGHTA and CDR2 is FQGTGA. V shed 3 bases and J shed 3 bases, with 15 bases lying between them. In nucleotides, the CDR3 is TGTGCCAGCAGCTTTTCCCACGGGGGAGGCTACGAGCAGTACTTC. Translating it yields CASSFSHGGGYEQYF.

This clone was seen once. This chain joins TRBV9 and TRBJ2-1; 14 bases match TRBD2. V was clipped by 4 bases and J by 7 bases; unmatched bases: 22. The germline V gene encodes CDR1 SGDLS and CDR2 YYNGEE. The CDR3 extends over 21 amino acids. The CDR3 spells CASSPPLPGTSGSLGSNEQFF. The CDR3 DNA sequence: TGTGCCAGCAGCCCCCCCCTTCCCGGGACTAGCGGGAGCCTAGGGTCAAATGAGCAGTTCTTC.

CDR3 sequence (DNA): TGTGCCAGCAGACTCAGCCTGAACACTGAAGCTTTCTTT. Residues: CASRLSLNTEAFF. The chain is built from TRBV27 and TRBJ1-1; D is undetermined. V lost 6 bases and J lost 0, with 8 bases in between. Looked up from germline, CDR1 is MNHEY and CDR2 is SMNVEV (reference sequence). The CDR3 is 13 residues long.

V and J are TRBV7-9 and TRBJ2-1, with 11 bases fitting TRBD1. V shed 5 bases, J shed 2 bases, and the junction held 8 bases outside the gene matches. The CDR3 runs to 17 residues. CDR1 and CDR2 (germline): SEHNR, FQNEAQ (reference sequence). The DNA for the CDR3 is TGTGCCAGCAGCCCAGGACAGGGGGCCATAACCTACAATGAGCAGTTCTTC. Encoded protein: CASSPGQGAITYNEQFF.

V and J are TRBV15 and TRBJ1-5, with 7 bases identical to TRBD1. With 2 bases clipped from V and 6 bases from J, the junction kept 1 base outside the gene matches. Germline lookup yields CDR1 LNHNV and CDR2 YYDKDF (reference sequence). CDR3 length: 13 amino acids. The CDR3 is CATSRNRGQPQHF. DNA for the CDR3: TGTGCCACCAGCAGAAACAGGGGTCAGCCCCAGCATTTT.

V and J are TRBV10-3 and TRBJ2-3; D might be TRBD1 (6 bases). Per germline, CDR1 ENHRY and CDR2 SYGVKD. The CDR3 sequence is 14 residues long. Trimming shortened V by 4 bases and J by 6 bases, and 14 bases separated the two germline ends. As DNA, the CDR3 is TGTGCCATCAGTGGAACAGGGACCTTGGATACGCAGTATTTT. Protein sequence: CAISGTGTLDTQYF.

This chain connects TRBV5-1 to TRBJ2-7; 9 bases map to TRBD2. The junction had 5 bases not matched to a gene; V was cut back by 0 bases and J by 4 bases. CDR1 and CDR2 (germline): SGHRS, YFSETQ. The CDR3 is 15 amino acids. For the CDR3, the DNA is TGCGCCAGCAGCTTGGAGGCGGGAGGGCAATACGAGCAGTACTTC. Translating it yields CASSLEAGGQYEQYF. The whole variable domain, remainder taken from reference TRBV5-1 and TRBJ2-7, is KAGVTQTPRYLIKTRGQQVTLSCSPISGHRSVSWYQQTPGQGLQFLFEYFSETQRNKGNFPGRFSGRQFSNSRSEMNVSTLELGDSALYLCASSLEAGGQYEQYFGPGTRLTVT.

This clone appeared once. The chain combines TRBV7-6 with TRBJ1-2; D is possibly TRBD1 (5 bases). Germline CDR1 and CDR2: SGHVS and FNYEAQ. The germline V and J ends were trimmed by 5 bases and 6 bases, with 16 bases remaining between them. This CDR3 is built from 14 residues. CDR3 coding DNA: TGTGCCAGCAGCCAGGGTGAGGGGTTGGATGGCTACACCTTC. This encodes CASSQGEGLDGYTF.

The V and J genes are TRBV19 and TRBJ2-7, with D tentatively TRBD1 or TRBD2 (5 bases each). The CDR3 is 15 amino acids. Trimming removed 3 bases at V and 0 bases at J, with 12 bases between. The germline gives CDR1 LNHDA, CDR2 SQIVND (reference sequence). CDR3 DNA sequence: TGTGCCAGTAGTATCGGGGCCACTGTCTCCTACGAGCAGTACTTC. Protein product: CASSIGATVSYEQYF.

This chain connects TRBV4-3 to TRBJ2-1; D gene uncertain. V lost 0 bases and J lost 6, with 9 bases in between. Germline V gives CDR1 LGHNA, CDR2 YSLEER. The CDR3 sequence is 14 residues long. The CDR3 loop reads CASSQDRVANEQFF. In DNA form, the CDR3 reads TGCGCCAGCAGCCAAGATCGGGTAGCCAATGAGCAGTTCTTC.

The rearrangement joins TRBV2 to TRBJ2-5; TRBD1 aligns across 7 bases. J gave up 5 bases and V 6 bases, and 6 bases lay outside the gene matches. This CDR3 is 13 amino acids long. Germline-derived CDR1 and CDR2 are SNHLY and FYNNEI. CDR3 nucleotides: TGTGCCAGCAGCCCAGGGGGTCGGGAGACCCAGTACTTC. Its protein product is CASSPGGRETQYF. The full variable domain, rest sourced from reference TRBV2 and TRBJ2-5, is EPEVTQTPSHQVTQMGQEVILRCVPISNHLYFYWYRQILGQKVEFLVSFYNNEISEKSEIFDDQFSVERPDGSNFTLKIRSTKLEDSAMYFCASSPGGRETQYFGPGTRLLVL.

The V gene is TRBV2, the J gene TRBJ1-6; 7 positions match TRBD1. Germline values: CDR1 SNHLY, CDR2 FYNNEI. The CDR3 runs to 17 residues. Trimming at V came to 0 bases and at J to 5 bases, leaving 7 bases not matched to a gene. The DNA of the CDR3 is TGTGCCAGCAGTGAAGCGCTTGCCGGGACAGATAATTCACCCCTCCACTTT. Amino acids: CASSEALAGTDNSPLHF. Using reference TRBV2 and TRBJ1-6 for the parts outside the CDR3, the full variable domain is EPEVTQTPSHQVTQMGQEVILRCVPISNHLYFYWYRQILGQKVEFLVSFYNNEISEKSEIFDDQFSVERPDGSNFTLKIRSTKLEDSAMYFCASSEALAGTDNSPLHFGNGTRLTVT.

The table lists this clone with many counts. The gene calls are TRBV7-9 and TRBJ2-7; TRBD1 might be the D (6 bases). The V end was cut by 5 bases, the J end by 0 bases, with 23 bases between. Germline V gene data show CDR1 as SEHNR and CDR2 as FQNEAQ (reference sequence). The CDR3 loop spans 18 amino acids. The CDR3 DNA reads as TGTGCCAGCAGCCCACGTCCTGGGACGGGACAACCCTCCTACGAGCAGTACTTC. Translating it yields CASSPRPGTGQPSYEQYF.

V gene TRBV4-1 combines with J gene TRBJ1-2, with TRBD1 identical over 8 bases. The length of the CDR3 is 17 residues. Germline V gene sequence: CDR1 MGHRA, CDR2 YSYEKL. V trimming: 8 bases; J trimming: 4 bases; junction bases outside the gene matches: 18. CDR3 nucleotides: TGCGCCAGCTATACATACATTGGGGCAGGGGGCGGCTATGGCTACACCTTC. Translation: CASYTYIGAGGGYGYTF.

This clone was recorded a few times. This chain uses TRBV15 with TRBJ1-1; D possibly corresponds to TRBD1 (6 bases). The CDR3 extends over 14 amino acids. From germline, CDR1 is LNHNV and CDR2 YYDKDF (reference sequence). Trimming took 0 bases from V and 4 from J, leaving 9 bases between them. DNA of the CDR3: TGTGCCACCAGCAGAGATGAGGGGGGCACTGAAGCTTTCTTT. Its translation is CATSRDEGGTEAFF.

This clone is termed medium-sized (0.01 to 0.1%). The chain links TRBV6-4 to TRBJ2-6; no reliable D call. This CDR3 region has 13 residues. Trimming took 0 bases from V and 3 from J, leaving 0 bases between them. Germline lookup yields CDR1 MRHNA and CDR2 SNTAGT. The CDR3 coding sequence is TGTGCCAGCAGTGACTCTGGGGCCAACGTCCTGACTTTC. Amino acid sequence: CASSDSGANVLTF.

The chain links TRBV2 to TRBJ1-2; no clear D. The CDR3 runs 13 residues. V dropped 7 bases and J dropped 7 bases, with 16 bases sitting between them. The germline V gene encodes CDR1 SNHLY and CDR2 FYNNEI. For the CDR3, the DNA is TGTGCCAGCAATAGTCCCTCCGGAGGTGGCTACACCTTC. The encoded protein is CASNSPSGGGYTF.

The J gene is TRBJ1-5, the V gene TRBV19; 9 bases are a match to TRBD1. Trimming took 1 base from V and 4 from J; bases not matched to a gene: 2. From germline, CDR1 is LNHDA and CDR2 SQIVND (reference sequence). The CDR3 is 15 residues long. The CDR3 nucleotides read TGTGCCAGTAGTATAGGACAGGGGGTTAATCAGCCCCAGCATTTT. The encoded protein is CASSIGQGVNQPQHF.

This clone came up once. The gene calls are TRBV5-1 and TRBJ1-1; D is perhaps TRBD1 (5 bases). This CDR3 is built from 15 residues. CDR1 SGHRS and CDR2 YFSETQ come from the germline V gene. V was trimmed by 3 bases and J by 0 bases, leaving 12 bases between them. CDR3 DNA: TGCGCCAGCAGCTCAGGGAGGGCGATGAACACTGAAGCTTTCTTT. Protein: CASSSGRAMNTEAFF.

The J gene is TRBJ2-1, the V gene TRBV6-1; D is possibly TRBD2 (5 bases). The germline V gene has CDR1 MNHNS and CDR2 SASEGT. Trimming removed 3 bases from V and 0 bases from J, with 9 bases in between. The CDR3 has 15 amino acids. The CDR3 reads CASSEDLSSYNEQFF. CDR3 DNA: TGTGCCAGCAGTGAGGACTTGAGCTCCTACAATGAGCAGTTCTTC.

CDR3 loop: CASSPVAGGLLEQYF. CDR3 DNA: TGTGCCAGCAGCCCCGTCGCGGGAGGCCTGCTCGAGCAGTACTTC. This chain links TRBV7-6 with TRBJ2-7, with 8 bases lining up with TRBD2. The length of the CDR3 is 15 residues. The junction had 12 bases not matched to a gene; V was cut back by 5 bases and J by 6 bases. The germline CDR1 and CDR2 sequences are SGHVS and FNYEAQ.